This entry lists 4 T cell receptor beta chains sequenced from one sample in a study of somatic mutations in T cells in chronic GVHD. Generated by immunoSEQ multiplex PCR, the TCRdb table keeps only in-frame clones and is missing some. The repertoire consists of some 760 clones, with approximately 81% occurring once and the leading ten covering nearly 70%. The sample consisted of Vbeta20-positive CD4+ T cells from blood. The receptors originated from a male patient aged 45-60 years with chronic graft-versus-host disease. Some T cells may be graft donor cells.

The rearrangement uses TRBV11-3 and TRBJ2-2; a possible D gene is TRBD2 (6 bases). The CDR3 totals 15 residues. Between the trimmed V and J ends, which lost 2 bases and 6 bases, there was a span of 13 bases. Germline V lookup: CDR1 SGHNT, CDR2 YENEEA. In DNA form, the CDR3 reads TGTGCCAGCAGCTTACGGGGGAGTCAAGCCGGGGAGCTGTTTTTT. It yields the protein CASSLRGSQAGELFF.

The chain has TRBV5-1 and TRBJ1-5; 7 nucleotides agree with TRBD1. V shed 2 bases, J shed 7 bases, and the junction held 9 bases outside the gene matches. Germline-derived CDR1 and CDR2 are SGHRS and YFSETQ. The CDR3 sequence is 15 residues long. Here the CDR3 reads CASSLKGGAGQPQHF. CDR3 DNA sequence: TGCGCCAGCAGCTTAAAAGGGGGCGCGGGGCAGCCCCAGCATTTT.

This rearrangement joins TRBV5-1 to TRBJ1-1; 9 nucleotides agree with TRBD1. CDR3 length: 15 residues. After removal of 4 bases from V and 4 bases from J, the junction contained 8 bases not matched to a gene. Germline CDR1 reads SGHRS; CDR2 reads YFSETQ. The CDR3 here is CASSPTGQGSTEAFF. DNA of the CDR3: TGCGCCAGCAGCCCAACAGGACAGGGGAGCACTGAAGCTTTCTTT.

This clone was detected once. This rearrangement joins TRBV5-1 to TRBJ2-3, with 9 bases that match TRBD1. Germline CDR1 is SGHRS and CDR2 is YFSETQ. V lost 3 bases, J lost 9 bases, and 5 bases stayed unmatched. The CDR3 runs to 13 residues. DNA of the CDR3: TGCGCCAGCAGCTCGCCACAGGGGGCCACGCAGTATTTT. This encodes CASSSPQGATQYF.